Presented here are 32 T cell receptor beta chains from one specimen sequenced in a study of shared clonotypes between healthy human individuals. Profiling relied on immunoSEQ multiplex PCR, and the TCRdb table lists in-frame clones only, not all of them. Of about 320,000 clones listed, around 87% were seen once; the top ten hold 15% to 20%. The sample was memory CD8+ T cells sorted from blood. Subset reported: CD45RO+ cells pooled with CCR7-negative TemRA cells. The receptors were gathered from a man aged 18 to 29 in good health.

The rearrangement links TRBV29-1 to TRBJ2-7, with TRBD1 matching 8 bases. Germline V lookup: CDR1 SQVTM, CDR2 ANQGSEA. V shed 6 bases and J 1 base; nucleotides not matched to a gene: 8. This CDR3 comprises 14 residues. DNA of the CDR3: TGCAGCGTCGGCCCCGGGACAGGTTCCTACGAGCAGTACTTC. As protein: CSVGPGTGSYEQYF.

The V gene is TRBV11-2, the J gene TRBJ2-7; D is uncertain. The CDR3 contains 13 residues. The germline V gene encodes CDR1 SGHAT and CDR2 FQNNGV. V was cut by 1 base and J by 3 bases, with 7 bases left in between. The CDR3 region is CASSLGAGYEQYF. The CDR3 coding sequence is TGTGCCAGCAGCTTAGGGGCAGGCTACGAGCAGTACTTC.

This chain links TRBV28 with TRBJ2-7, with 7 bases matching TRBD1. The trim removed 4 bases at V and 3 bases at J, leaving 9 bases unmatched. The length of the CDR3 is 15 residues. The germline gives CDR1 MDHEN, CDR2 SYDVKM. The CDR3 spells CASSSTGTALYEQYF. As DNA, the CDR3 is TGTGCCAGCAGTTCGACCGGGACAGCCCTCTACGAGCAGTACTTC.

The chain recombines TRBV25-1 with TRBJ2-1; D is perhaps TRBD1 or TRBD2 (5 bases each). The germline V gene encodes CDR1 MGHDK and CDR2 SYGVNS. This CDR3 is 12 amino acids long. V was pared by 5 bases and J by 9 bases, with 11 bases between. The CDR3, as DNA: TGTGCCAGCAGTATAGGGGACGGTGAGCAGTTCTTC. Residues: CASSIGDGEQFF.

The chain has TRBV18 and TRBJ2-7; 9 nucleotides line up with TRBD1. After removal of 0 bases from V and 4 bases from J, the junction contained 7 bases not matched to a gene. Germline V gene data show CDR1 as KGHSH and CDR2 as LQKENI. The CDR3 length is 16 residues. The DNA for the CDR3 is TGTGCCAGCTCACCACCACCGGGACAGGGTGAATACGAGCAGTACTTC. Translated, it gives CASSPPPGQGEYEQYF.

The J gene is TRBJ1-4, the V gene TRBV27; TRBD1 aligns across 9 bases. The V and J ends lost 5 bases and 4 bases, in that order; junction bases with no gene match: 8. The CDR3 is 16 residues long. Germline CDR1 is MNHEY and CDR2 is SMNVEV (reference sequence). The CDR3 nucleotides are TGTGCCAGCAGTCTCCTATCGACAGGGGGTAATGAAAAACTGTTTTTT. This translates into CASSLLSTGGNEKLFF.

In its sample, this clone was seen once. The chain uses TRBV29-1 and TRBJ1-1; 7 bases map to TRBD1. The junction had 6 bases not matched to a gene; V was cut back by 4 bases and J by 1 base. Looked up from germline, CDR1 is SQVTM and CDR2 is ANQGSEA. The CDR3 has 14 amino acids. CDR3 coding DNA: TGCAGCGTTGCTAGGGGACAGACGAACACTGAAGCTTTCTTT. Protein: CSVARGQTNTEAFF. The full variable domain, completed using reference TRBV29-1 and TRBJ1-1, is SAVISQKPSRDICQRGTSLTIQCQVDSQVTMMFWYRQQPGQSLTLIATANQGSEATYESGFVIDKFPISRPNLTFSTLTVSNMSPEDSSIYLCSVARGQTNTEAFFGQGTRLTVV.

This chain connects TRBV20-1 to TRBJ2-1; D unclear. The ends were cut back, 5 bases at V and 10 bases at J, with 12 bases in the middle. In germline, CDR1 is DFQATT, CDR2 SNEGSKA (reference sequence). The CDR3 runs to 11 residues. The CDR3 DNA sequence: TGCAGTGCTCACAGTCTGGGGGAGCAGTTCTTC. This translates into CSAHSLGEQFF.

In this sample, this clone turned up once. The gene calls are TRBV11-1 and TRBJ2-1, with D possibly matching TRBD1 (6 bases). Germline V lookup: CDR1 SGHAT, CDR2 FQDESV (reference sequence). V was shortened by 5 bases and J by 2 bases, with 13 bases between the two germline ends. The CDR3 spans 15 residues. The DNA for the CDR3 is TGTGCCAGCAGCCTGAGCGACAGGCCCTACAATGAGCAGTTCTTC. Residues: CASSLSDRPYNEQFF.

V gene TRBV14 combines with J gene TRBJ2-7, with no clear D. Germline assignment: CDR1 SGHDN and CDR2 FVKESK. V was clipped by 3 bases and J by 3 bases, with 6 bases between them. The CDR3 extends over 12 amino acids. In DNA form, the CDR3 reads TGTGCCAGCAGCCACCACTTCTACGAGCAGTACTTC. This translates into CASSHHFYEQYF.

This rearrangement joins TRBV27 to TRBJ2-3; 7 positions match TRBD2. V lost 5 bases, J lost 0 bases, and 17 bases stayed unmatched. The germline V gene has CDR1 MNHEY and CDR2 SMNVEV (reference sequence). This CDR3 is built from 19 residues. CDR3 amino acids: CASSPLRYSAGPSTDTQYF. CDR3 DNA: TGTGCCAGCAGTCCCTTACGCTACTCAGCGGGACCTAGCACAGATACGCAGTATTTT.

This clone was recorded only once. The chain employs TRBV5-4 and TRBJ1-2; a weak D match, TRBD1 (5 bases). V lost 2 bases and J 4 bases, leaving 12 bases between the germline ends. The CDR3 contains 14 residues. Germline V gene data show CDR1 as SGHNT and CDR2 as YYREEE (reference sequence). The CDR3 region has the DNA TGTGCCAGCAGCTTTAGCAGGGCTGGCTATGGCTACACCTTC. Translating gives CASSFSRAGYGYTF.

V and J are TRBV4-2 and TRBJ2-4, with 12 bases identical to TRBD2. The V gene end was trimmed by 1 base and the J gene end by 5 bases; junction bases not matched to a gene: 6. The germline CDR1 and CDR2 sequences are LGHNA and YNFKEQ. This CDR3 comprises 17 residues. The CDR3 bases are TGTGCCAGCAGCCAAGTTCTAGCGGGAGGGCCCGAAAACATTCAGTACTTC. Amino acids: CASSQVLAGGPENIQYF.

A single count supports this clone. The chain links TRBV5-6 to TRBJ2-1, with 9 bases that match TRBD2. CDR1 SGHDT and CDR2 YYEEEE come from the germline V gene. V lost 4 bases and J lost 0; bases outside the gene matches: 8. The CDR3 sequence is 17 residues long. The CDR3 DNA sequence: TGTGCCAGCAGCATCCCCCTAGCGGGGAGCTCCTACAATGAGCAGTTCTTC. It yields the protein CASSIPLAGSSYNEQFF.

The chain has TRBV5-6 and TRBJ2-3; D is possibly TRBD2 (7 bases). The V gene's germline CDR1 is SGHDT and CDR2 YYEEEE. V lost 2 bases and J 4 bases, leaving 14 bases between the germline ends. CDR3 length: 15 residues. The CDR3 is CASSFLSGGPDTQYF. The CDR3 nucleotides are TGTGCCAGCAGCTTTCTTTCGGGGGGCCCAGATACGCAGTATTTT.

V usage is TRBV10-2 and J usage is TRBJ1-4; D remains unclear. The CDR3 loop spans 11 amino acids. The germline V gene encodes CDR1 WSHSY and CDR2 SAAADI. Between the trimmed V and J ends, which lost 8 bases and 11 bases, there was a span of 12 bases. CDR3 residues: CASGTAPKLFF. The CDR3 DNA reads TGCGCCAGCGGAACAGCGCCTAAACTGTTTTTT.

The chain couples TRBV15 to TRBJ2-7; D assignment may be TRBD1 or TRBD2 (6 bases each). CDR3 length equals 18 residues. Trimming removed 5 bases at V and 1 base at J, with 24 bases between. Germline loops: CDR1 LNHNV, CDR2 YYDKDF (reference sequence). CDR3 sequence (DNA): TGTGCCACCAGCGGGCTAAAGACCGGGACACGGGGGTCCTACGAGCAGTACTTC. This sequence encodes CATSGLKTGTRGSYEQYF.

The V and J genes are TRBV6-5 and TRBJ2-7; D remains unclear. Per germline, CDR1 MNHEY and CDR2 SVGAGI. Trimming stripped 0 bases from V and 6 bases from J, with 9 bases between. The CDR3 spans 13 residues. CDR3 sequence: CASSYSIGIEQYF. The CDR3 DNA follows: TGTGCCAGCAGTTACTCGATAGGGATCGAGCAGTACTTC.

With regard to this clone: Additional DNA sequences in this sample encode the identical CDR3. The chain carries TRBV7-2 and TRBJ2-7; the D is unclear. V was shortened by 1 base and J by 1 base, with 2 bases between the two germline ends. The CDR3 runs to 12 residues. CDR1 and CDR2 from the germline V gene are SGHTA and FQGNSA. The DNA for the CDR3 is TGTGCCAGCAGCTTAGGGTCCTACGAGCAGTACTTC. Its translation is CASSLGSYEQYF.

The V call is TRBV5-4, the J call TRBJ2-7, with 11 positions matching TRBD2. The trim removed 5 bases at V and 5 bases at J, leaving 9 bases unmatched. This CDR3 is 15 amino acids long. Germline-derived CDR1 and CDR2 are SGHNT and YYREEE (reference sequence). This chain's CDR3 is CASRGTSGGFDEQYF. DNA for the CDR3: TGTGCCAGCAGGGGGACTAGCGGAGGCTTTGACGAGCAGTACTTC. Full variable domain (remainder filled in from reference TRBV5-4 and TRBJ2-7): ETGVTQSPTHLIKTRGQQVTLRCSSQSGHNTVSWYQQALGQGPQFIFQYYREEENGRGNFPPRFSGLQFPNYSSELNVNALELDDSALYLCASRGTSGGFDEQYFGPGTRLTVT.

A word on this clone: This specimen includes other DNA sequences encoding the same CDR3. The V gene is TRBV5-1, the J gene TRBJ2-7; 8 bases match TRBD2. This CDR3 is 13 amino acids long. From germline, CDR1 is SGHRS and CDR2 YFSETQ. Trimming took 0 bases from V and 4 from J; bases not matched to a gene: 0. CDR3 nucleotide sequence: TGCGCCAGCAGCTTGGGCGGGGGGTACGAGCAGTACTTC. It translates to CASSLGGGYEQYF.

The rearrangement links TRBV27 to TRBJ2-3; 10 bases align to TRBD1. V trimming: 3 bases; J trimming: 3 bases; junction bases outside the gene matches: 9. Per germline, CDR1 MNHEY and CDR2 SMNVEV (reference sequence). The CDR3 contains 17 residues. In DNA, the CDR3 is TGTGCCAGCAGTTTGGGACCCGGGACAGGGGTAACAGATACGCAGTATTTT. This sequence encodes CASSLGPGTGVTDTQYF.

The rearrangement uses TRBV9 and TRBJ2-3; D not certain. Germline V lookup: CDR1 SGDLS, CDR2 YYNGEE. This CDR3 has 14 residues. With 4 bases removed from V and 6 bases from J, the gap between germline ends came to 15 bases. The CDR3 loop is CASSPRPPMDTQYF. As DNA, the CDR3 is TGTGCCAGCAGCCCCCGCCCCCCGATGGATACGCAGTATTTT.

The CDR3 spells CASSNPGTTTTDTQYF. The CDR3 nucleotides read TGTGCCAGCAGCAACCCCGGGACAACCACCACAGATACGCAGTATTTT. J is TRBJ2-3 and V is TRBV9; the D gene is possibly TRBD1 (6 bases). The V end was cut by 4 bases, the J end by 2 bases, with 17 bases between. Germline-derived CDR1 and CDR2 are SGDLS and YYNGEE. The CDR3 runs 16 residues.

The chain couples TRBV7-9 to TRBJ1-6, with no clear D. Trimming cost V 5 bases and J 4 bases, with 9 bases left between them. CDR1 is SEHNR, CDR2 FQNEAQ, per germline (reference sequence). There are 14 residues in the CDR3. The CDR3 region has the DNA TGTGCCAGCAGCCTCTCATCTTATAATTCACCCCTCCACTTT. Protein product: CASSLSSYNSPLHF.

The rearrangement links TRBV29-1 to TRBJ1-2, with D perhaps TRBD1 (5 bases). Trimming removed 0 bases from V and 4 bases from J, with 21 bases in between. The CDR3 is 17 amino acids. Germline V gene sequence: CDR1 SQVTM, CDR2 ANQGSEA. CDR3 sequence: CSVEDLGALLNFYGYTF. In DNA form, the CDR3 reads TGCAGCGTTGAAGATCTCGGGGCCCTCCTGAATTTCTATGGCTACACCTTC.

Ten or more counts support this clone. The V gene is TRBV5-4, the J gene TRBJ2-2; 8 bases are shared with TRBD1. V lost 4 bases and J lost 5; bases outside the gene matches: 10. The CDR3 sequence is 16 residues long. The germline CDR1 and CDR2 sequences are SGHNT and YYREEE (reference sequence). DNA of the CDR3: TGTGCCAGCAGCCTGGCTGAATGGACAGGGACCGGGGAGCTGTTTTTT. Protein sequence: CASSLAEWTGTGELFF.

The chain combines TRBV6-5 with TRBJ2-7; 7 bases map to TRBD2. The CDR3 consists of 16 residues. Germline V gene data show CDR1 as MNHEY and CDR2 as SVGAGI. V lost 0 bases to trimming and J lost 5 bases; unmatched junction nucleotides: 10. As DNA, the CDR3 is TGTGCCAGCAGTTACTCGATCGGTGGGAGGGCACACGAGCAGTACTTC. Protein sequence: CASSYSIGGRAHEQYF.

The chain joins TRBV6-6 to TRBJ2-5; TRBD2 is a possible D gene (6 bases). V was clipped by 0 bases and J by 4 bases, with 9 bases between them. The germline V gene has CDR1 MNHNY and CDR2 SVGAGI (reference sequence). CDR3 length: 14 amino acids. The DNA for the CDR3 is TGTGCCAGCAGTTACTCGGAGGGGACAGAGACCCAGTACTTC. This codes for CASSYSEGTETQYF.

The gene calls are TRBV11-2 and TRBJ1-1; TRBD1 matches 9 bases. V was clipped by 5 bases and J by 4 bases; unmatched bases: 5. The germline gives CDR1 SGHAT, CDR2 FQNNGV. The length of the CDR3 is 14 residues. The CDR3 region has the DNA TGTGCCAGCAGCGAGTTGACAGGGGGCACTGAAGCTTTCTTT. Protein: CASSELTGGTEAFF. The entire variable domain, with the rest obtained from reference TRBV11-2 and TRBJ1-1, is as follows: EAGVAQSPRYKIIEKRQSVAFWCNPISGHATLYWYQQILGQGPKLLIQFQNNGVVDDSQLPKDRFSAERLKGVDSTLKIQPAKLEDSAVYLCASSELTGGTEAFFGQGTRLTVV.

The DNA for the CDR3 is TGCGCCAGCAGCCAGGACTATGGCTACACCTTC. It is translated as CASSQDYGYTF. The V gene is TRBV4-1, the J gene TRBJ1-2; D unresolved. The CDR3 loop spans 11 amino acids. Germline CDR1 MGHRA, CDR2 YSYEKL. V lost 3 bases, J lost 3 bases, and 2 bases lay in between.

The V and J genes are TRBV5-6 and TRBJ1-1; no definite D call. This CDR3 has 12 amino acids. Trimming shortened V by 3 bases and J by 11 bases, and 14 bases separated the two germline ends. Germline V CDR1 and CDR2: SGHDT, YYEEEE. The CDR3 sequence: CASSSLFRVAFF. The CDR3 bases are TGTGCCAGCAGCTCCCTTTTTCGCGTGGCTTTCTTT.